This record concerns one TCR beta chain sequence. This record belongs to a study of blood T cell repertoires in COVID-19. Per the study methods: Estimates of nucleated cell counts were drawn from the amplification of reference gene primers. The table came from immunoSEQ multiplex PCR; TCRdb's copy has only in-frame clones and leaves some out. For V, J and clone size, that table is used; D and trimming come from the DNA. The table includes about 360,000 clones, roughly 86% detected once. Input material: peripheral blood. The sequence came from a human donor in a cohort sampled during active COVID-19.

CDR3 in amino acids: CASSETGTGTSTGANVLTF. The CDR3 DNA is TGTGCCAGCAGTGAAACCGGGACAGGGACTTCCACTGGGGCCAACGTCCTGACTTTC. This chain links TRBV28 with TRBJ2-6; 9 bases map to TRBD1. V shed 5 bases and J 2 bases; nucleotides not matched to a gene: 13. This CDR3 is 19 amino acids long. Looked up from germline, CDR1 is MDHEN and CDR2 is SYDVKM.